The rows below give T cell receptor beta chains drawn from one sample of a study of T-cell memory formation after mild COVID-19. TCRdb re-called the 5' RACE reads through MiXCR, storing one row per CDR3 protein. The data show fewer than 350,000 distinct CDR3 sequences, 15% to 20% seen once. The sample taken for sequencing was PBMCs or a T cell subset sorted from them (not recorded which). These receptors originate from a man younger than 35 who had mild COVID-19 (a few samples of this study predate the infection). Cell type and time point are not known. CDR3s include the opening cysteine and the closing phenylalanine or tryptophan. A D gene is named only where the DNA matches it firmly. Clone size is not always given. Where it is, it says once, few, many or a class for expanded clones.

TRBJ2-3,TRBV3-1,.,few,CASSQVLWDTQYF,TGTGCCAGCAGCCAAGTTCTGTGGGATACGCAGTATTTT
TRBJ1-2,TRBV7-2,.,.,CASSYSLPSRDGYTF,TGTGCCAGCAGCTACTCTCTCCCCAGCAGGGATGGCTACACCTTC
TRBJ2-3,TRBV9,.,.,CASSAHYLAADTQYF,TGTGCCAGCAGCGCCCATTACTTAGCCGCTGATACGCAGTATTTT
TRBJ2-7,TRBV6-1,.,.,CASRGWAHEQYF,TGTGCCAGCAGGGGGTGGGCGCACGAGCAGTACTTC
TRBJ2-5,TRBV10-3,.,.,CAISESAGIGQSEETQYF,TGTGCCATCAGTGAGTCGGCAGGGATTGGACAATCCGAAGAGACCCAGTACTTC
TRBJ2-7,TRBV6-5,TRBD2,.,CASSYTLAGGLEQYF,TGTGCCAGCAGTTACACCCTAGCGGGGGGGCTAGAGCAGTACTTC
TRBJ2-4,TRBV3-1,.,many,CASSPGEMRIQYF,TGTGCCAGCAGCCCCGGGGAGATGAGGATTCAGTACTTC
TRBJ2-7,TRBV7-9,TRBD2,.,CASSPHRTSLIYEQYF,TGTGCCAGCAGCCCTCACCGGACTAGCTTGATCTACGAGCAGTACTTC
TRBJ2-1,TRBV11-2,.,.,CASSSPVRGYNEQFF,TGTGCCAGCAGCTCCCCAGTCAGGGGTTACAATGAGCAGTTCTTC
TRBJ1-2,TRBV12-3/TRBV12-4,.,.,CASSLGVYYGYTF,TGTGCCAGCAGTTTGGGGGTTTACTATGGCTACACCTTC
TRBJ1-1,TRBV5-1,.,.,CASSLGGSAEAFF,TGCGCCAGCAGCTTGGGAGGGAGCGCTGAAGCTTTCTTT
TRBJ2-5,TRBV6-2/TRBV6-3,.,many,CASSWGKETQYF,TGTGCCAGCAGTTGGGGTAAAGAGACCCAGTACTTC
TRBJ1-6,TRBV5-1,.,many,CASSLDEGGSYNSPLHF,TGCGCCAGCAGCTTGGATGAGGGTGGGTCCTATAATTCACCCCTCCACTTT
TRBJ2-3,TRBV27,TRBD2,.,CASSLLAGGHDTQYF,TGTGCCAGCAGTTTACTAGCGGGGGGACACGATACGCAGTATTTT
TRBJ1-2,TRBV20-1,.,.,CSARYRDPANYGYTF,TGCAGTGCTAGATACAGGGATCCTGCTAACTATGGCTACACCTTC
TRBJ1-2,TRBV5-1,.,once,CASSPRGGSGYTF,TGCGCCAGCAGCCCTAGGGGGGGCTCCGGCTACACCTTC
TRBJ1-2,TRBV24-1,.,once,CATQTDSGYGYTF,TGTGCCACCCAGACGGACAGCGGCTATGGCTACACCTTC
TRBJ2-3,TRBV6-5,TRBD2,.,CASSYSTSGGISTDTQYF,TGTGCCAGCAGTTACAGTACTAGCGGGGGGATTAGCACAGATACGCAGTATTTT
TRBJ2-3,TRBV7-2,.,few,CASSPRALTDTQYF,TGTGCCAGCAGCCCGAGGGCCTTAACAGATACGCAGTATTTT
TRBJ1-1,TRBV7-8,.,.,CASSLSSRRGNTEAFF,TGTGCCAGCAGCTTATCTTCCAGGAGGGGGAACACTGAAGCTTTCTTT
TRBJ1-4,TRBV4-3,TRBD1,.,CASSPRDRVEKLFF,TGCGCCAGCAGCCCCCGGGACAGGGTCGAAAAACTGTTTTTT
TRBJ2-5,TRBV4-3,TRBD1,.,CASSRGDRGGETQYF,TGCGCCAGCAGCCGAGGGGACAGGGGGGGTGAGACCCAGTACTTC
TRBJ2-3,TRBV3-1,.,.,CASSRQGWVGTDTQYF,TGTGCCAGCAGCCGTCAGGGGTGGGTAGGCACAGATACGCAGTATTTT
TRBJ2-5,TRBV20-1,TRBD2,many,CSATPFARGGSETQYF,TGCAGTGCTACACCCTTTGCGCGGGGGGGCTCTGAGACCCAGTACTTC
TRBJ1-3,TRBV25-1,.,.,CASSGPGNTIYF,TGTGCCAGCAGTGGACCTGGAAACACCATATATTTT
TRBJ1-5,TRBV6-5,TRBD1,.,CASSMTGVEQPQHF,TGTGCCAGCAGTATGACAGGGGTCGAGCAGCCCCAGCATTTT
TRBJ2-1,TRBV12-3/TRBV12-4,.,few,CATRDYNEQFF,TGTGCCACCCGGGACTACAATGAGCAGTTCTTC
TRBJ2-7,TRBV4-2,.,.,CASSQELAPGEQYF,TGTGCCAGCAGCCAAGAACTAGCTCCAGGGGAGCAGTACTTC
TRBJ1-2,TRBV6-5,.,.,CASSYEQYYGYTF,TGTGCCAGCAGTTACGAGCAGTACTATGGCTACACCTTC
TRBJ2-3,TRBV7-2,TRBD2,.,CASSYPSGGLGDTQYF,TGTGCCAGCAGCTACCCTAGCGGGGGGCTCGGGGATACGCAGTATTTT
TRBJ1-2,TRBV6-1,.,few,CASIRGLGYTF,TGTGCCAGCATCCGAGGTTTGGGCTACACCTTC
TRBJ2-7,TRBV4-3,.,.,CASSQERGRIPLSYEQYF,TGCGCCAGCAGCCAAGAGAGGGGGAGGATCCCTCTCTCCTACGAGCAGTACTTC
TRBJ2-1,TRBV6-2/TRBV6-3,TRBD2,.,CASSYPSGGVSEQFF,TGTGCCAGCAGTTACCCTAGCGGGGGGGTGTCTGAGCAGTTCTTC
TRBJ1-6,TRBV9,.,few,CASNQNNSPLHF,TGTGCCAGCAACCAGAACAATTCACCCCTCCACTTT
TRBJ1-6,TRBV10-3,.,.,CAISEQGNSPLHF,TGTGCCATCAGTGAGCAGGGCAATTCACCCCTCCACTTT
TRBJ2-7,TRBV5-1,TRBD1,many,CASSPGQGEYEQYF,TGCGCCAGCAGCCCTGGACAGGGTGAATACGAGCAGTACTTC
TRBJ2-1,TRBV6-6,TRBD2,many,CASSYSSWRGVYNEQFF,TGTGCCAGCAGTTACTCGAGTTGGCGGGGGGTCTACAATGAGCAGTTCTTC
TRBJ2-4,TRBV7-2,.,.,CASSSPVLAKNIQYF,TGTGCCAGCAGCTCCCCCGTACTAGCCAAAAACATTCAGTACTTC
TRBJ2-7,TRBV4-1,TRBD1,.,CASSQVTQGGSEQYF,TGCGCCAGCAGCCAAGTTACGCAAGGGGGCAGCGAGCAGTACTTC
TRBJ2-4,TRBV7-6,TRBD2,.,CASSQASSGGAKNIQYF,TGTGCCAGCAGCCAAGCCTCTAGCGGGGGAGCCAAAAACATTCAGTACTTC
TRBJ2-3,TRBV6-5,.,.,CASSYYDLADTQYF,TGTGCCAGCAGTTACTACGATTTAGCAGATACGCAGTATTTT
TRBJ1-1,TRBV7-3,.,.,CASSFSSGTEAFF,TGTGCCAGCAGCTTTAGTAGTGGCACTGAAGCTTTCTTT
TRBJ2-1,TRBV7-2,.,many,CASSLSSSYNEQFF,TGTGCCAGCAGTTTATCGAGCTCCTACAATGAGCAGTTCTTC
TRBJ2-3,TRBV5-1,.,few,CASSTPKDTQYF,TGCGCCAGCAGCACCCCGAAGGATACGCAGTATTTT
TRBJ1-1,TRBV6-5,TRBD1,many,CASSPGQATEAFF,TGTGCCAGCAGTCCTGGACAGGCGACTGAAGCTTTCTTT